What follows describes a single T cell receptor (beta chain). Its antigen is not identified. Vbeta (60) and Jbeta (13) primers were used in the PCR. Here immunoSEQ multiplex PCR was the method, and the copy in TCRdb shows in-frame clones only, minus some. Of 120,000 or so clones listed, less than 85% were seen once; the top ten hold 8.9%. The data are from a study of cytomegalovirus exposure and HLA in healthy donors. Study-wide results and limits: It has been reported that TCR beta sequences accurately predicted the HLA-A and HLA-B alleles of most subjects.

Healthy bone marrow donors made up the donors. The origin of this receptor is a man under 40 in good health and CMV-seropositive. Material: PBMCs.

The CDR3 protein is CASSSRDVASYEQYF. CDR3 bases: TGTGCCAGCAGCTCAAGAGACGTAGCGTCCTACGAGCAGTACTTC. The genes are TRBV9 and TRBJ2-7, with a tentative D call TRBD2 (5 bases). The CDR3 runs to 15 residues. Germline assignment: CDR1 SGDLS and CDR2 YYNGEE. Trimming removed 4 bases at V and 1 base at J, with 15 bases between. Supplemented by reference TRBV9 and TRBJ2-7, the full variable domain reads DSGVTQTPKHLITATGQRVTLRCSPRSGDLSVYWYQQSLDQGLQFLIQYYNGEERAKGNILERFSAQQFPDLHSELNLSSLELGDSALYFCASSSRDVASYEQYFGPGTRLTVT.